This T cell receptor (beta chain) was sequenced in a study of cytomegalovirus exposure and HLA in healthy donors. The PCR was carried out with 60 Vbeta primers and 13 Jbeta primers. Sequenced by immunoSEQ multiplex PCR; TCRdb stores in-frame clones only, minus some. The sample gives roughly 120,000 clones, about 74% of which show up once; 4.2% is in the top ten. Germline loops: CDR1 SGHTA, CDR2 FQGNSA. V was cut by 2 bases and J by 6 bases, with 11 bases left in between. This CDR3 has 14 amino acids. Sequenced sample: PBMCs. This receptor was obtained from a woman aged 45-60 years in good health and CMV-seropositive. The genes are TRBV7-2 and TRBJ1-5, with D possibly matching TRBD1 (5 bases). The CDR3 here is CASSLRQGGQPQHF. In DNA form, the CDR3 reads TGTGCCAGCAGCTTAAGGCAGGGAGGTCAGCCCCAGCATTTT.